These 26 T cell receptor beta chains were sequenced from one sample in a study of control samples from healthy donors and cancer patients. Sequencing was performed with immunoSEQ multiplex PCR; in TCRdb, only in-frame clones are kept and a portion is missing. The sample consists of approximately 170,000 clones, around 87% of them appearing once. The sample comprised blood. The receptors were gathered from a woman aged 45-59 years in good health.

The chain employs TRBV5-5 and TRBJ1-2, with D tentatively TRBD1 (5 bases). Germline V lookup: CDR1 SGHKS, CDR2 YYEKEE (reference sequence). Trimming pared 0 bases from V and 8 bases from J, leaving 14 bases between. This CDR3 has 14 amino acids. CDR3 in DNA: TGTGCCAGCAGCTTGGCCCATACAGGATTAGGCTACACCTTC. This codes for CASSLAHTGLGYTF.

The CDR3 protein is CASSLEGLAGAGNTIYF. The CDR3 DNA follows: TGCGCCAGCAGCTTGGAGGGGCTAGCAGGCGCCGGAAACACCATATATTTT. This sequence joins TRBV5-1 and TRBJ1-3; a weak D match, TRBD1 (5 bases). CDR3 length: 17 residues. V lost 0 bases to trimming and J lost 4 bases, with 17 bases between them. In germline, CDR1 is SGHRS, CDR2 YFSETQ.

V gene TRBV4-2 combines with J gene TRBJ2-7, with D perhaps being TRBD1 or TRBD2 (6 bases each). Trimming stripped 1 base from V and 1 base from J, with 14 bases between. The CDR3 is made up of 16 amino acids. Per germline, CDR1 LGHNA and CDR2 YNFKEQ. CDR3 region: CASSQVGGTGSYEQYF. In DNA form, the CDR3 reads TGTGCCAGCAGCCAAGTAGGGGGGACTGGATCCTACGAGCAGTACTTC.

In DNA form, the CDR3 reads TGTGCCAGCCGAGGGGACGACAGTGAAGCTTTCTTT. This sequence encodes CASRGDDSEAFF. This chain connects TRBV2 to TRBJ1-1, with a weak D call TRBD1 (5 bases). CDR1 and CDR2 (germline): SNHLY, FYNNEI. The CDR3 is 12 amino acids. Trimming stripped 8 bases from V and 7 bases from J, with 14 bases between.

V is TRBV7-9 and J is TRBJ1-5, with 8 bases aligning to TRBD1. CDR1 and CDR2 from the germline V gene are SEHNR and FQNEAQ (reference sequence). V was clipped by 5 bases and J by 7 bases; unmatched bases: 4. The CDR3 is made up of 13 amino acids. CDR3 in amino acids: CASSRTGTQPQHF. The CDR3 region has the DNA TGTGCCAGCAGCCGGACAGGGACCCAGCCCCAGCATTTT.

The chain carries TRBV18 and TRBJ2-5; D gene ambiguous. V was pared by 1 base and J by 5 bases, with 14 bases between. There are 15 residues in the CDR3. Germline CDR1 is KGHSH and CDR2 is LQKENI. The CDR3 DNA follows: TGTGCCAGCTCACCACGAGACACACGATCCGAGACCCAGTACTTC. It translates to CASSPRDTRSETQYF.

The rearrangement uses TRBV5-1 and TRBJ1-1; maybe TRBD1 (6 bases). The V gene lost 4 bases and the J gene lost 0 bases, with 13 bases spanning the gap. Germline V gene data show CDR1 as SGHRS and CDR2 as YFSETQ. This CDR3 has 15 residues. The DNA for the CDR3 is TGCGCCAGCAGCGGGGTGGACAGTCTGAACACTGAAGCTTTCTTT. It codes for CASSGVDSLNTEAFF.

The V and J genes are TRBV28 and TRBJ2-3, with a tentative D call TRBD2 (6 bases). The V gene's germline CDR1 is MDHEN and CDR2 SYDVKM. V was cut by 11 bases and J by 4 bases, with 16 bases left in between. The CDR3 runs to 13 residues. CDR3 in amino acids: CACLGGAADTQYF. The CDR3 coding sequence is TGTGCCTGCCTGGGGGGTGCCGCAGATACGCAGTATTTT.

The chain uses TRBV5-6 and TRBJ2-2, with TRBD1 identical over 7 bases. Germline CDR1 SGHDT, CDR2 YYEEEE. The junction had 5 bases not matched to a gene; V was cut back by 2 bases and J by 1 base. The CDR3 runs to 16 residues. The CDR3 DNA follows: TGTGCCAGCAGCTTCTCCTGGACAGGGAACACCGGGGAGCTGTTTTTT. The encoded protein is CASSFSWTGNTGELFF.

This clone came up once. This chain joins TRBV14 and TRBJ1-2, with D unresolved. Per the germline V gene, CDR1 is SGHDN and CDR2 is FVKESK. V gave up 3 bases and J gave up 1 base, with 12 bases separating them. The CDR3 loop spans 15 amino acids. The CDR3 region is CASSHLGKINYGYTF. The CDR3 region has the DNA TGTGCCAGCAGCCATCTCGGAAAGATTAACTATGGCTACACCTTC.

On this clone: Additional DNA sequences in this sample encode the identical CDR3. This rearrangement joins TRBV7-2 to TRBJ2-2; the D gene is possibly TRBD2 (7 bases). V was cut by 5 bases and J by 6 bases, with 19 bases left in between. Germline V lookup: CDR1 SGHTA, CDR2 FQGNSA. This CDR3 contains 16 residues. The CDR3 reads CASSQGGRGAPGELFF. The CDR3 nucleotides are TGTGCCAGCAGCCAGGGAGGTCGGGGGGCGCCCGGGGAGCTGTTTTTT.

The V and J genes are TRBV21-1 and TRBJ2-1. TRBV21-1 is a pseudogene locus. This CDR3 region has 12 residues. CDR3 amino acids: CASSKRYNEQFF. CDR3 nucleotides: TGTGCCAGCAGCAAACGATACAATGAGCAGTTCTTC.

The chain recombines TRBV5-5 with TRBJ1-2, with D possibly TRBD1 on 6 matching bases. CDR1 is SGHKS and CDR2 is YYEKEE in the germline V gene (reference sequence). The germline V and J ends were trimmed by 1 base and 0 bases, with 7 bases remaining between them. The CDR3 is 14 amino acids. CDR3 amino acids: CASSLQGTNYGYTF. For the CDR3, the DNA is TGTGCCAGCAGCTTGCAGGGGACTAACTATGGCTACACCTTC.

This clone appeared once. The genes are TRBV6-4 and TRBJ2-2; no clear D. Germline V gene lookup returns CDR1 MRHNA and CDR2 SNTAGT. The CDR3 spans 15 residues. Trimming removed 8 bases from V and 2 bases from J, with 15 bases in between. The CDR3 region has the DNA TGTGCCAGCCGAAAGGGCACCCTAAACACCGGGGAGCTGTTTTTT. This translates into CASRKGTLNTGELFF.

J is TRBJ1-1 and V is TRBV10-3; D not certain. Trimming left V 0 bases short and J 2 bases short, with 1 base between. The CDR3 has 12 residues. Germline V gene sequence: CDR1 ENHRY, CDR2 SYGVKD. The CDR3 DNA reads as TGTGCCATCAGTGAGTCTAACACTGAAGCTTTCTTT. Translated: CAISESNTEAFF.

The V and J genes are TRBV27 and TRBJ2-1; 7 bases map to TRBD2. Germline V gene data show CDR1 as MNHEY and CDR2 as SMNVEV (reference sequence). The ends lost 5 bases at V and 0 bases at J; junction bases unmatched: 10. The CDR3 sequence is 17 residues long. CDR3 sequence (DNA): TGTGCCAGCAGTCCCCGCATAGCGGGTAGCTCCTACAATGAGCAGTTCTTC. Translated, it gives CASSPRIAGSSYNEQFF.

The V call is TRBV5-5, the J call TRBJ1-5, with D unclear. Trimming left V 4 bases short and J 0 bases short, with 14 bases between. Germline V gene sequence: CDR1 SGHKS, CDR2 YYEKEE (reference sequence). CDR3 length equals 16 residues. The DNA for the CDR3 is TGTGCCAGCAGCCCCTATCCGGACGGTAGCAATCAGCCCCAGCATTTT. It translates to CASSPYPDGSNQPQHF.

V gene TRBV30 combines with J gene TRBJ2-7; 10 nucleotides line up with TRBD2. The CDR3 is made up of 15 amino acids. With V trimmed by 0 bases and J by 5 bases, 7 bases remained unmatched. The germline CDR1 and CDR2 sequences are GTSNPN and SVGIG (reference sequence). CDR3 in amino acids: CAWSVKAGGPNEQYF. CDR3 DNA: TGTGCCTGGAGTGTGAAAGCGGGAGGGCCCAACGAGCAGTACTTC. Based on the CDR3 plus reference TRBV30 and TRBJ2-7, the full variable domain is SQTIHQWPATLVQPVGSPLSLECTVEGTSNPNLYWYRQAAGRGLQLLFYSVGIGQISSEVPQNLSASRPQDRQFILSSKKLLLSDSGFYLCAWSVKAGGPNEQYFGPGTRLTVT.

This clone was detected once. This chain uses TRBV19 with TRBJ1-1; D gene ambiguous. Trimming stripped 6 bases from V and 0 bases from J, with 14 bases between. Germline lookup yields CDR1 LNHDA and CDR2 SQIVND (reference sequence). The CDR3 has 15 residues. The CDR3 here is CASSTRAHLNTEAFF. DNA of the CDR3: TGTGCCAGTAGCACCCGGGCCCATTTGAACACTGAAGCTTTCTTT.

This clone was found once. The V and J genes are TRBV28 and TRBJ1-2; D remains ambiguous. This CDR3 comprises 14 residues. CDR1 is MDHEN and CDR2 is SYDVKM in the germline V gene. The V gene lost 3 bases and the J gene lost 8 bases, with 16 bases spanning the gap. The CDR3 bases are TGTGCCAGCAGTTTGGTTACGCCCTATAGCGGCTACACCTTC. It is translated as CASSLVTPYSGYTF.

This chain joins TRBV7-6 and TRBJ2-4; the D gene could be TRBD1 or TRBD2 (5 bases each). Per germline, CDR1 SGHVS and CDR2 FNYEAQ. The CDR3 has 17 residues. Trimming took 1 base from V and 6 from J, leaving 19 bases between them. CDR3 sequence reads: CASSLVEGLGARNIQYF. For the CDR3, the DNA is TGTGCCAGCAGCTTAGTCGAGGGGCTAGGGGCCCGAAACATTCAGTACTTC.

In DNA, the CDR3 is TGTGCCACGCGGACAGACCTAAATGAAAAACTGTTTTTT. As protein: CATRTDLNEKLFF. The chain joins TRBV10-3 to TRBJ1-4; a possible D gene is TRBD1 (6 bases). The V and J ends lost 10 bases and 5 bases respectively, with 14 bases between them. The CDR3 is made up of 13 amino acids. CDR1 and CDR2 from the germline V gene are ENHRY and SYGVKD.

J is TRBJ1-4 and V is TRBV3-1 (or the pseudogene TRBV3-2), with D perhaps TRBD1 (5 bases). Germline V CDR1 and CDR2: LGHDT, YNNKEL (reference sequence). The CDR3 is 14 amino acids. The V gene lost 4 bases and the J gene lost 8 bases, with 14 bases spanning the gap. CDR3 sequence: CASSLAGGAEKLFF. The CDR3 coding sequence is TGTGCCAGCAGCCTCGCAGGAGGGGCCGAAAAACTGTTTTTT.

V is TRBV7-3 and J is TRBJ2-7; 11 bases map to TRBD2. V lost 5 bases and J lost 6; bases outside the gene matches: 9. This CDR3 has 15 amino acids. Germline V gene sequence: CDR1 SGHTA, CDR2 FQGTGA. As DNA, the CDR3 is TGTGCCAGCAGCCCCGAAGGGACTAGCGGAGGCGAGCAGTACTTC. Protein: CASSPEGTSGGEQYF.

This clone was detected a few times. The chain uses TRBV7-6 and TRBJ1-1; D gene uncertain. CDR1 and CDR2 from the germline V gene are SGHVS and FNYEAQ. This CDR3 is built from 16 residues. With 2 bases removed from V and 10 bases from J, the gap between germline ends came to 23 bases. The DNA of the CDR3 is TGTGCCAGCAGCTTAATGTACGGACCCCTGTTTGGTGTAGCTTTCTTT. This gives the protein CASSLMYGPLFGVAFF. Full variable domain (missing parts from reference TRBV7-6 and TRBJ1-1): GAGVSQSPRYKVTKRGQDVALRCDPISGHVSLYWYRQALGQGPEFLTYFNYEAQQDKSGLPNDRFSAERPEGSISTLTIQRTEQRDSAMYRCASSLMYGPLFGVAFFGQGTRLTVV.

This sequence joins TRBV7-8 and TRBJ2-7; D is undetermined. Germline CDR1 and CDR2: SGHVS and FQNEAQ. This CDR3 is 11 amino acids long. With 5 bases removed from V and 6 bases from J, the gap between germline ends came to 8 bases. Written as DNA, the CDR3 is TGTGCCAGCAGCGGCCGGCGCGAGCAGTACTTC. This sequence encodes CASSGRREQYF.